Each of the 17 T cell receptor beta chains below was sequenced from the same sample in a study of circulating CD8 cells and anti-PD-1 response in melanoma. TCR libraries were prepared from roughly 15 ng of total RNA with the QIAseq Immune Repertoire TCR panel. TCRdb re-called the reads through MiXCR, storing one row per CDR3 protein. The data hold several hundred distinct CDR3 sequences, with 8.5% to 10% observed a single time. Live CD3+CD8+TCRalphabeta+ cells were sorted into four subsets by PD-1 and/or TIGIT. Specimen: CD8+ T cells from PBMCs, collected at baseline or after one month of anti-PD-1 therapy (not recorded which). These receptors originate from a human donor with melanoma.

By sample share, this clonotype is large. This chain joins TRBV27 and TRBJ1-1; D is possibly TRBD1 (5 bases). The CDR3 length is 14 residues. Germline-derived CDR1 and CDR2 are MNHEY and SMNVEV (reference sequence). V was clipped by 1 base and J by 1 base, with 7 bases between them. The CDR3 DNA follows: TGTGCCAGCAGTTTATTAGGGGAGAACACTGAAGCTTTCTTT. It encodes CASSLLGENTEAFF.

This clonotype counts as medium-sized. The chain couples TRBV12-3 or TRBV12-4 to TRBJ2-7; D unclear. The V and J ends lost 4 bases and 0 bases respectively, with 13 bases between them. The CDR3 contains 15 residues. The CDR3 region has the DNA TGTGCCAGCAGTTCCACACCTATAAGCTCCTACGAGCAGTACTTC. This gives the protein CASSSTPISSYEQYF.

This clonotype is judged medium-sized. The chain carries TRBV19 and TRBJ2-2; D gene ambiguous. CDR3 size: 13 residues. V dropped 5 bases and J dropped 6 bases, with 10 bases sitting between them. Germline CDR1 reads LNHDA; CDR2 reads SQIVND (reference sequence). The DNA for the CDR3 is TGTGCCAGTAGTTCCCACTATGCCGGGGAGCTGTTTTTT. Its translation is CASSSHYAGELFF.

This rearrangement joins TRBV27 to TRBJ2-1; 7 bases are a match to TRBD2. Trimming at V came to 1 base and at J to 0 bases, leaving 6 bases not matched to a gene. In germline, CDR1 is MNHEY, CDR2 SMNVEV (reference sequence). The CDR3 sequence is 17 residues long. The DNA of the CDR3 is TGTGCCAGCAGTTTATTTCGGGAGGCCGCCTCCTACAATGAGCAGTTCTTC. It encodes CASSLFREAASYNEQFF.

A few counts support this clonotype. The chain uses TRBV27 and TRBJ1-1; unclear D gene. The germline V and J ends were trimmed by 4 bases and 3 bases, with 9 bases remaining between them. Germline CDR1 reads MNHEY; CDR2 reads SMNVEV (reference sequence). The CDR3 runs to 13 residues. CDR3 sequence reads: CASSSGMDTEAFF. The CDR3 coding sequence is TGTGCCAGCAGTTCCGGAATGGACACTGAAGCTTTCTTT.

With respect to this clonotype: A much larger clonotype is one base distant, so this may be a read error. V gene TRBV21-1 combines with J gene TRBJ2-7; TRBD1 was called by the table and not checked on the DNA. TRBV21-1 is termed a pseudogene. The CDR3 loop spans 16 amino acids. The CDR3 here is CASSKGERQPHYEQYF. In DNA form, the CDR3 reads TGTGCCAGCAGCAAGGGTGAACGACAGCCTCACTACGAGCAGTACTTC.

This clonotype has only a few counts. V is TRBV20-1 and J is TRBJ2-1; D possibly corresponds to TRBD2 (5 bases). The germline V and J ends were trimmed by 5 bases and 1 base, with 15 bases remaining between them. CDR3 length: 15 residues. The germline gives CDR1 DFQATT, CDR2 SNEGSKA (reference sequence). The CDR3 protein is CSAASGVASYNEQFF. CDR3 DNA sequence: TGCAGTGCTGCTTCTGGGGTAGCGTCCTACAATGAGCAGTTCTTC.

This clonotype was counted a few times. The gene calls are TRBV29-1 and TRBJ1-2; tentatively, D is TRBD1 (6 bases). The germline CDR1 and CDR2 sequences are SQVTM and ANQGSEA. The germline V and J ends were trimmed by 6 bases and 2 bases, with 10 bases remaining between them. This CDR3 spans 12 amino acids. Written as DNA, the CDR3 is TGCAGCGTCCTACAGGGAAACTATGGCTACACCTTC. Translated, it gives CSVLQGNYGYTF. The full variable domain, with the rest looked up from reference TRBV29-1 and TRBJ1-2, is SAVISQKPSRDICQRGTSLTIQCQVDSQVTMMFWYRQQPGQSLTLIATANQGSEATYESGFVIDKFPISRPNLTFSTLTVSNMSPEDSSIYLCSVLQGNYGYTFGSGTRLTVV.

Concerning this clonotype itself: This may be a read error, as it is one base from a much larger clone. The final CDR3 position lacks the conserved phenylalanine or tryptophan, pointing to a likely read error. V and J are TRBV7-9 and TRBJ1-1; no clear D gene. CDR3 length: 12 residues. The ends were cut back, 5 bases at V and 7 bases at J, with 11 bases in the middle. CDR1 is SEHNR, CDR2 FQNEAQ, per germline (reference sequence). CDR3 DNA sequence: TGTGCCAGCAGCCCCCCGGCAGGTGAAGCTTTCCTT. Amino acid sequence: CASSPPAGEAFL.

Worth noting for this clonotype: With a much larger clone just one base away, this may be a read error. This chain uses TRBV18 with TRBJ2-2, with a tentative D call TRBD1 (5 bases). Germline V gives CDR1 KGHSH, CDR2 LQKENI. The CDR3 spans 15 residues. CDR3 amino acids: CAGSPETDFSGELFF. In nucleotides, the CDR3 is TGTGCCGGCTCACCCGAGACAGATTTCAGCGGGGAGCTGTTTTTT.

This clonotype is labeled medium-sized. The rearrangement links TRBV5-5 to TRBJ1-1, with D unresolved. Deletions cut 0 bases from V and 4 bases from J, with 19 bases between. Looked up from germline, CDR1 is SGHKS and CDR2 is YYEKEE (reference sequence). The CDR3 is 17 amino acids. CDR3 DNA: TGTGCCAGCAGCTTGGCGCAGCGAACGGGATTGAGCACTGAAGCTTTCTTT. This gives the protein CASSLAQRTGLSTEAFF.

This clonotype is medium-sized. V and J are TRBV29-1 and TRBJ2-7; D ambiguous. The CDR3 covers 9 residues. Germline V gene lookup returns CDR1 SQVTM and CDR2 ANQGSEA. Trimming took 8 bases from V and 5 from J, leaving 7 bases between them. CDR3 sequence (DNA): TGCAGCCTTCTCCACGAGCAGTACTTC. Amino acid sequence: CSLLHEQYF.

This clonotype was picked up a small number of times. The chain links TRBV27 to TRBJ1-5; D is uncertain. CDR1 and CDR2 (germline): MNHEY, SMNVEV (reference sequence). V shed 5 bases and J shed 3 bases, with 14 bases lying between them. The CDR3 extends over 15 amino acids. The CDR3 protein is CASSPSGQANQPQHF. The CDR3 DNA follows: TGTGCCAGCAGTCCGAGTGGGCAGGCCAATCAGCCCCAGCATTTT.

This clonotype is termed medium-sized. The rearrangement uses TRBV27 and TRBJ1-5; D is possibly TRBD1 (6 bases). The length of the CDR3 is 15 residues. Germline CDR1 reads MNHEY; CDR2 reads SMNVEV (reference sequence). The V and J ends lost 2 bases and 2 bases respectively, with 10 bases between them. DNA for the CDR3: TGTGCCAGCAGTTTAGGGGGGCTGGGCAATCAGCCCCAGCATTTT. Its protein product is CASSLGGLGNQPQHF.

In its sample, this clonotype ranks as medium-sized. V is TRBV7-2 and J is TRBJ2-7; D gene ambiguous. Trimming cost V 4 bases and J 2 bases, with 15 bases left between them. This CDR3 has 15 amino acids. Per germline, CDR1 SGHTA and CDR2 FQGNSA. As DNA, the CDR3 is TGTGCCAGCAGCTCACCGACGTCCCTAACCTACGAGCAGTACTTC. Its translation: CASSSPTSLTYEQYF.

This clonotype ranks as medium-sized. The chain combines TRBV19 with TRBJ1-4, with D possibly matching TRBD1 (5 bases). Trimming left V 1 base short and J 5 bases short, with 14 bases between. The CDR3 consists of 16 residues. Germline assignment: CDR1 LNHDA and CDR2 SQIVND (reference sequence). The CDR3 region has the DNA TGTGCCAGTAGTATAGTAAAGGGACGGCAGAATGAAAAACTGTTTTTT. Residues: CASSIVKGRQNEKLFF.

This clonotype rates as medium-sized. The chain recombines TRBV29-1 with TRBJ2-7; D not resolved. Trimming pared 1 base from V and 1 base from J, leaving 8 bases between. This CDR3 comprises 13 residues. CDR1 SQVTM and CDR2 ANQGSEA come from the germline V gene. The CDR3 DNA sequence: TGCAGCGTTGAAGCGGCAGGTTCCTACGAGCAGTACTTC. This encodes CSVEAAGSYEQYF.